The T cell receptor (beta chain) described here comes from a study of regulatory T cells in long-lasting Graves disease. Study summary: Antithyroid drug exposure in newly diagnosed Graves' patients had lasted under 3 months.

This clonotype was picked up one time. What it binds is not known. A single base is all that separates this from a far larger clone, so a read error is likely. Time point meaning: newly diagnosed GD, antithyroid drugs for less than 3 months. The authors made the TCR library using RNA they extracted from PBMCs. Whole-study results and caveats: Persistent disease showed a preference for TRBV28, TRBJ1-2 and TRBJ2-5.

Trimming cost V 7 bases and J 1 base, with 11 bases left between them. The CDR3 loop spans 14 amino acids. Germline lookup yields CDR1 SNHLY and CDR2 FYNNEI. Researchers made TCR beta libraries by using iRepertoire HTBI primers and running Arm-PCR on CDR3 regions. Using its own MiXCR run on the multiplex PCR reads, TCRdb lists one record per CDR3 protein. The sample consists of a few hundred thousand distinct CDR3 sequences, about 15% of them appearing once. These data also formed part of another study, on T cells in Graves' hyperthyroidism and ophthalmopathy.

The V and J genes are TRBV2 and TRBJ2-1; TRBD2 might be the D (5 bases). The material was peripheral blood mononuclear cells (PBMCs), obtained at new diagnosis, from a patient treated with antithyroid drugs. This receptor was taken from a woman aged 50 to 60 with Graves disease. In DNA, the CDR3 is TGTGCCAGCATTGAGGGCCCTTCCTACAATGAGCAGTTCTTC. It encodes CASIEGPSYNEQFF. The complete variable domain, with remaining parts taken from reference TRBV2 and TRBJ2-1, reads EPEVTQTPSHQVTQMGQEVILRCVPISNHLYFYWYRQILGQKVEFLVSFYNNEISEKSEIFDDQFSVERPDGSNFTLKIRSTKLEDSAMYFCASIEGPSYNEQFFGPGTRLTVL.